Below, 2 T cell receptor beta chains from the same sample are listed, as sequenced in a study of sequential checkpoint blockade in melanoma. Treatment specified: randomized to nivolumab then ipilimumab (arm A) or the reverse (arm B). Clones were read by immunoSEQ multiplex PCR, and TCRdb kept only the in-frame ones, dropping some. The repertoire holds around 2,900 clones, with roughly a quarter as singletons. Here the sequenced sample was tumor tissue (inferred from file names), taken from a patient given nivolumab and ipilimumab in sequence. The receptors shown here come from a human donor with melanoma.

This clone was detected a few times. The chain employs TRBV23-1 and TRBJ1-1; the D is unclear. TRBV23-1 is known as an ORF, though its function is uncertain. The V and J ends lost 4 bases and 5 bases respectively, with 11 bases between them. CDR3 size: 13 residues. CDR3 region: CASSLTLPTEAFF. Here the CDR3 DNA reads TGCGCCAGCAGTCTAACCCTACCAACTGAAGCTTTCTTT.

The V call is TRBV11-3, the J call TRBJ2-3, with D unclear. CDR1 SGHNT and CDR2 YENEEA come from the germline V gene. With 5 bases removed from V and 6 bases from J, the gap between germline ends came to 15 bases. This CDR3 spans 14 amino acids. CDR3 DNA: TGTGCCAGCAGCCCCTCGAGTATTTCTGATACGCAGTATTTT. Amino acids: CASSPSSISDTQYF.